The source of this TCR beta chain is a study of T cell responses to AZD1222 COVID-19 vaccine. Measured with immunoSEQ multiplex PCR; TCRdb has only the in-frame clones, and not every one. This sample has some 150,000 clones, with approximately 93% found just once. Study-wide points: Clonal diversity was possibly underestimated; the donors were predominantly white British and more often female. Two AZD1222 administrations were followed by greater Spike-specific TCR breadth and depth. Epitopes outside B.1.351 and B.1.1.7 mutated regions reportedly drew nearly half of spike TCRs. Among those given AZD1222, only five or six were seropositive at baseline.

This CDR3 is built from 15 residues. The germline V and J ends were trimmed by 2 bases and 8 bases, with 19 bases remaining between them. Germline CDR1 is GTSNPN and CDR2 is SVGIG (reference sequence). About this clone itself: No antigen is known for it.

The clonotype originates from an adult in good health. Sequencing used peripheral blood, obtained on day 0 of MenACWY control vaccination. The J gene is TRBJ1-3, the V gene TRBV30, with D perhaps matching TRBD1 (5 bases). CDR3 coding DNA: TGTGCCTGGAGTCCCGGGGGACGGATCGTTGACACCATATATTTT. Its protein is CAWSPGGRIVDTIYF.